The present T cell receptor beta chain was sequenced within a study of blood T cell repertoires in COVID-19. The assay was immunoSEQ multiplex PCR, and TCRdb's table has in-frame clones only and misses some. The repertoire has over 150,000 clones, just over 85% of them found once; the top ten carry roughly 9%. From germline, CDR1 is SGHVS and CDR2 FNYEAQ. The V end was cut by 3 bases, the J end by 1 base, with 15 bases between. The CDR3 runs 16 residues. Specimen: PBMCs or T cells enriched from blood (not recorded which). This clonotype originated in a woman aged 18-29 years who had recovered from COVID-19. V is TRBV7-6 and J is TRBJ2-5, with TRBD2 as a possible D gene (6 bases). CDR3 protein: CASSFAGTPIQETQYF. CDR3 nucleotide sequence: TGTGCCAGCAGCTTTGCGGGGACCCCCATCCAAGAGACCCAGTACTTC.